Listed below are T cell receptor beta chains from one sample, sequenced in a study of graft-versus-host responses after intestinal transplantation. The antigens of these receptors remain unknown. Method: immunoSEQ multiplex PCR; TCRdb's copy keeps in-frame clones and lacks some. Among about 41,000 clones, 85% to 95% were seen once, and the ten largest hold roughly 0.52%. The source material was unstimulated CD8+ T cells sorted from spleen or lymph node cells, sampled before transplant. Receptor source: a human donor who was the organ donor for an intestinal transplant. Both conserved end residues are part of each CDR3. Fields, in order: D gene, J gene, V gene, clone size, CDR3 DNA, CDR3 protein. A D gene is named only where the DNA matches it firmly. A clone size is listed for some rows: how often the clone was seen (once, few, many), or a class if it is expanded.

>TRBD2|TRBJ2-3|TRBV4-2|NA
TGTGCCAGCAGCCGGGAGGGTACGCAGTATTTT
CASSREGTQYF
>NA|TRBJ1-1|TRBV29-1|NA
TGCAGCGTTGAAGGGACACCACCGGCTGGCTCAAAGGGATCGGGTACTTTCTTT
CSVEGTPPAGSKGSGTFF
>NA|TRBJ2-7|TRBV25-1|NA
TGTGCCAGCAGTGAACAGTCCTACGAGCAGTACTTC
CASSEQSYEQYF
>TRBD2|TRBJ2-1|TRBV4-3|NA
TGCGCCAGCAGCCAAGATATGGGGACTAGCCTAGGATACAATGAGCAGTTCTTC
CASSQDMGTSLGYNEQFF
>TRBD1|TRBJ2-7|TRBV7-6|NA
TGTGCCAGCAGCTTAGGCAGGGGGTTCGGCTACGAGCAGTACTTC
CASSLGRGFGYEQYF
>NA|TRBJ2-7|TRBV11-2|NA
TGTGCCAGCAGCTCCCTTGCAGGCGAACTCTACGAGCAGTACTTC
CASSSLAGELYEQYF
>TRBD1|TRBJ2-6|TRBV19|NA
TGTGCCACTACAGGGGGTGCTTCTGGGGCCAACGTCCTGACTTTC
CATTGGASGANVLTF
>TRBD2|TRBJ2-5|TRBV5-1|NA
TGCGCCAGCAGCGTGGGGTGGGACTATCAAGAGACCCAGTACTTC
CASSVGWDYQETQYF
>TRBD2|TRBJ2-3|TRBV13|NA
TGTGCCAGCAGTACCGGGGGGTCCACAGATACGCAGTATTTT
CASSTGGSTDTQYF
>NA|TRBJ1-1|TRBV6-4|NA
TGTGCCAGCAGTCCCTCAGGTCACACTGAAGCTTTCTTT
CASSPSGHTEAFF
>NA|TRBJ2-3|TRBV6-5|NA
TGTGCCAGCAGTTATTCACCAGGGGCAGATACGCAGTATTTT
CASSYSPGADTQYF
>TRBD1|TRBJ2-2|TRBV13|NA
TGTGCCAGCAGCTTAGCGGGACAGGGGAACACCGGGGAGCTGTTTTTT
CASSLAGQGNTGELFF
>TRBD2|TRBJ2-7|TRBV7-8|NA
TGTGCCAGCAGTAGGCCTAGCGGGGGGGCCGGGTCCTACGAGCAGTACTTC
CASSRPSGGAGSYEQYF
>TRBD1|TRBJ2-7|TRBV5-1|NA
TGCGCCAGCAGCCCCGGGACAGGGGGCTCGGGAGAGCAGTACTTC
CASSPGTGGSGEQYF
>TRBD2|TRBJ2-1|TRBV2|once
TGTGCCAGCATTGCGGGGGGGCATAATGAGCAGTTCTTC
CASIAGGHNEQFF
>TRBD1|TRBJ2-7|TRBV6-6|NA
TGTGCCAGCAGCCCACCCGGGGGACAGGGGGCCGACGAGCAGTACTTC
CASSPPGGQGADEQYF
>TRBD1|TRBJ2-3|TRBV9|NA
TGTGCCAGCAGCTCCGGGACAGCCATCACAGATACGCAGTATTTT
CASSSGTAITDTQYF
>NA|TRBJ1-1|TRBV7-6|NA
TGTGCCAGCAGCTTGGGCGAGAACACTGAAGCTTTCTTT
CASSLGENTEAFF
>NA|TRBJ1-6|TRBV10-3|NA
TGTGCCATCAGTGAGTCGCAGGTATCCTATAATTCACCCCTCCACTTT
CAISESQVSYNSPLHF
>TRBD2|TRBJ2-7|TRBV5-6|NA
TGTGCCAGCAGCTTGACCCTAATAGCGGGGGCACATACCTACGAGCAGTACTTC
CASSLTLIAGAHTYEQYF
>TRBD1|TRBJ1-2|TRBV4-1|NA
TGCGCCAGCAGCCAAGACCCGACAGGGGGCGACTCCTATGGCTACACCTTC
CASSQDPTGGDSYGYTF
>NA|TRBJ2-4|TRBV19|once
TGTGCCAGTAGTATAGGTCCAGGTAACATTCAGTACTTC
CASSIGPGNIQYF
>NA|TRBJ1-5|TRBV27|NA
TGTGCCAGCAGCGACAGTTACAATCAGCCCCAGCATTTT
CASSDSYNQPQHF
>TRBD2|TRBJ2-7|TRBV6-5|few
TGTGCCAGCAGTTACTCGACTAGCGGGGGTTACGAGCAGTACTTC
CASSYSTSGGYEQYF
>NA|TRBJ1-1|TRBV7-9|NA
TGTGCCAGCAGCCCCCTGCACCAGGGACAAAAAAACACTGAAGCTTTCTTT
CASSPLHQGQKNTEAFF
>NA|TRBJ2-3|TRBV7-3|NA
TGTGCCAGCAGCTCAATTTTAGGGTCGCAGTATTTT
CASSSILGSQYF
>TRBD1|TRBJ1-1|TRBV6-5|NA
TGTGCCAGCAGTTACTCGGACCGGGACAGGGTCATTGAAGCTTTCTTT
CASSYSDRDRVIEAFF
>NA|TRBJ1-1|TRBV29-1|NA
TGCAGCGTGGGTCTCTTTAACACTGAAGCTTTCTTT
CSVGLFNTEAFF
>NA|TRBJ1-2|TRBV11-2|NA
TGTGCCAGCAGCTTAGCCGCCCCAGGACAGAAGGGCTATGGCTACACCTTC
CASSLAAPGQKGYGYTF
>NA|TRBJ2-7|TRBV6-6|NA
TGTGCCAGCAGTTCAACGGGACGGACCTACGAGCAGTACTTC
CASSSTGRTYEQYF
>NA|TRBJ1-1|TRBV2|NA
TGTGCCAGCAGGGACAACCGACGGGACTTGTGGGAAGCTTTCTTT
CASRDNRRDLWEAFF
>NA|TRBJ2-4|TRBV4-3|NA
TGCGCCAGCAGCCAAGATCAAACCGGGAGAAACATTCAGTACTTC
CASSQDQTGRNIQYF
>NA|TRBJ2-3|TRBV4-1|NA
TGCGCCAGCAGCCATGGGACGGAGAGAGATACGCAGTATTTT
CASSHGTERDTQYF
>NA|TRBJ1-4|TRBV6-1|few
TGTGCCAGTGGTATGGCAGGGTCTGAAAAACTGTTTTTT
CASGMAGSEKLFF
>TRBD2|TRBJ2-3|TRBV6-4|NA
TGTGCCAGCGCCAGGACTAGCGGCAGCACAGATACGCGGTATTTT
CASARTSGSTDTRYF
>NA|TRBJ1-1|TRBV4-2|NA
TGTGCCAGCAGCCGGGGGACTGAAGCTTTCTTT
CASSRGTEAFF
>NA|TRBJ2-7|TRBV7-8|NA
TGTGCCAGCAGCTACGGAGCGGTCTACGAGCAGTACTTC
CASSYGAVYEQYF
>TRBD1|TRBJ1-5|TRBV19|NA
TGTGCCAGTACTACAGGGGGTCGGGGCAATCAGCCCCAGCATTTT
CASTTGGRGNQPQHF
>NA|TRBJ2-6|TRBV9|NA
TGTGCCAGCAGCGTAAGATCCAAGGGGCCTGGGGCCAACGTCCTGACTTTC
CASSVRSKGPGANVLTF
>NA|TRBJ2-3|TRBV7-6|NA
TGTGCCAGCAGCTTAGCGCCCACAGATACGCAGTATTTT
CASSLAPTDTQYF
>NA|TRBJ2-3|TRBV18|once
TGTGCCAGCTCACCACCGCGGCACGCTAAGCAGTATTTT
CASSPPRHAKQYF
>NA|TRBJ1-5|TRBV6-1|NA
TGTGCCAGCAGTGAAGCCGGCGAGGAGTCTAGCAATCAGCCCCAGCATTTT
CASSEAGEESSNQPQHF
>TRBD2|TRBJ2-1|TRBV9|NA
TGTGCCAGCAGCGTTAGCGGGGCGCTATACAATGAGCAGTTCTTC
CASSVSGALYNEQFF
>TRBD1|TRBJ2-7|TRBV28|NA
TGTGCCAGCAGTAACCCGCCAGACAGGGGGCCCTACGAGCAGTACTTC
CASSNPPDRGPYEQYF
>TRBD2|TRBJ2-3|TRBV10-3|once
TGTGCCATCAGTGACCCTAGCGGGGGGGCCCGGGCAGATACGCAGTATTTT
CAISDPSGGARADTQYF
>NA|TRBJ1-6|TRBV6-4|NA
TGTGCCAGCAGTGACTCCCCTGGCGGGTATTCACCCCTCCACTTT
CASSDSPGGYSPLHF
>NA|TRBJ2-5|TRBV30|NA
TGTGCCTGGAAAGGGGACGGACAAGAGACCCAGTACTTC
CAWKGDGQETQYF
>NA|TRBJ2-5|TRBV5-1|NA
TGCGCCAGCAGCTTAGGGGGGCCGGGCTGGAAGACCCAGTACTTC
CASSLGGPGWKTQYF
>TRBD2|TRBJ2-1|TRBV4-2|NA
TGTGCCAGCAGCCAAGAACCCGGACTAGGCAATGAGCAGTTCTTC
CASSQEPGLGNEQFF
>TRBD1|TRBJ2-7|TRBV6-5|NA
TGTGCCAGCAGTTACCCCCCCGGGACAGCAGACTACGAGCAGTACTTC
CASSYPPGTADYEQYF
>TRBD1|TRBJ1-2|TRBV5-4|NA
TGTGCCAGCAGCAAACGGGACAGCTATGGCTACACCTTC
CASSKRDSYGYTF